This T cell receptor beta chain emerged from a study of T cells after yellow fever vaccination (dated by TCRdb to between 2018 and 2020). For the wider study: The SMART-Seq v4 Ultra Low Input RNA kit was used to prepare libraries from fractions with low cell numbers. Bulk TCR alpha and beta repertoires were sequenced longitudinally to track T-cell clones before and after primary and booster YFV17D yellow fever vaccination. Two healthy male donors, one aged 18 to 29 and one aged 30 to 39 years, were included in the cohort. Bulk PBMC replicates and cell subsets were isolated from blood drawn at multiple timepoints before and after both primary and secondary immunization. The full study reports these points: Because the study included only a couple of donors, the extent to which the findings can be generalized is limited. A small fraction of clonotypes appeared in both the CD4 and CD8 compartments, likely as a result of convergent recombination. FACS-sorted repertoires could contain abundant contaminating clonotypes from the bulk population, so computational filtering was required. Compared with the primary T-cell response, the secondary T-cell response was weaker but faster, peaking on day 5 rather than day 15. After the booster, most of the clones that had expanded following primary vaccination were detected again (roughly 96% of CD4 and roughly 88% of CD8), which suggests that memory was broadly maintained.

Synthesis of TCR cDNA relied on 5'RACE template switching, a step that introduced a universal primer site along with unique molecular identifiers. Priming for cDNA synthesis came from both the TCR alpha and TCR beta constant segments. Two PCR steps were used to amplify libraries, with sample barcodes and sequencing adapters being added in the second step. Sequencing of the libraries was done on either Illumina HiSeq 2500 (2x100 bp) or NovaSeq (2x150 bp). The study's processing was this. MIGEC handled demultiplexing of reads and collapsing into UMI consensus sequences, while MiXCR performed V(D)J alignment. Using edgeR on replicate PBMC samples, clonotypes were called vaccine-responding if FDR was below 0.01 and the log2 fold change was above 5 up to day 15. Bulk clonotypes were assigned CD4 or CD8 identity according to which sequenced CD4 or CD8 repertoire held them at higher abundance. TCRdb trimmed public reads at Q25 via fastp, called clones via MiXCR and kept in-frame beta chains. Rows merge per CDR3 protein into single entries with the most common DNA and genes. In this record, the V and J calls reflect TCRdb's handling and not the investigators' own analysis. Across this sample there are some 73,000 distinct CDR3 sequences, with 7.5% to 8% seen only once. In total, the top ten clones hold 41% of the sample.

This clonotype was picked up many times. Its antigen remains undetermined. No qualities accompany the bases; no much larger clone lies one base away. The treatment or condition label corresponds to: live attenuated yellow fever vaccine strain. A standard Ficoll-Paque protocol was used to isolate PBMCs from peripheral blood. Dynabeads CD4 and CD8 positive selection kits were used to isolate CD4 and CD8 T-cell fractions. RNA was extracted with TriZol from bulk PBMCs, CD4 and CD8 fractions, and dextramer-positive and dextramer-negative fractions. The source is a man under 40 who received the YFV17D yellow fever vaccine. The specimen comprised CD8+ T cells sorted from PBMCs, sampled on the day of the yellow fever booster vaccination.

The DNA sequence is given as TGCAGTGCTACGGCCGGACTAGCGGCTTCCTACGAGCAGTACTTC. It is translated as CSATAGLAASYEQYF. The V and J genes are TRBV20-1 and TRBJ2-7; 10 middle bases align to TRBD2. V is cut back by 4 bases and J by 1 base, with 7 bases in the junction unmatched. The germline V gene (reference sequence) provides CDR1 DFQATT and CDR2 SNEGSKA. From the cysteine up to the phenylalanine, the CDR3 has a length of 15 residues. Just the 45-base CDR3 DNA is kept, in frame starting at base 1.